Sequencing of this T cell receptor (beta chain) was carried out in a study of T cells in Graves' hyperthyroidism and ophthalmopathy. Study context: At initial diagnosis, before any treatment had begun, peripheral blood was obtained. General observations from the study: Most expanded thyroid clonotypes above 0.001 recurred in blood.

Amplification targeted TCR beta CDR3 regions from RNA transcripts. The TCR CDR3 first-round RT-PCR relied on the HTBI primer set. TCRdb redid the calling of the multiplex PCR reads with MiXCR, one entry per CDR3 protein. The sample consists of under 800,000 distinct CDR3 sequences, 12% to 15% of them appearing once. This CDR3 region has 13 residues. V gave up 0 bases and J gave up 8 bases, with 8 bases separating them. Germline CDR1 KGHSH, CDR2 LQKENI. Newly diagnosed hyperthyroidism patients aged 18 to 65 years had disease lasting under 2 months. This clonotype was seen repeatedly, ten times or more. The target antigen is unknown.

The receptor comes from a woman younger than 35 with Graves' hyperthyroidism. What was sequenced was blood. This chain uses TRBV18 with TRBJ2-1; no clear D gene. The DNA for the CDR3 is TGTGCCAGCTCACCACCGGCCGAGCATGAGCAGTTCTTC. Encoded protein: CASSPPAEHEQFF.